Listed below are T cell receptor beta chains from one sample, sequenced in a study of T cells in narcolepsy. TCRdb keeps only in-frame clones here, not all; method: immunoSEQ multiplex PCR. The sample carries tens of thousands of clones, 65% to 85% recorded once. Sequenced input: memory (CD45RA-) CD4+ T cells from blood. Receptor source: a human donor in good health. Both conserved end residues are part of each CDR3.

V	J	CDR3
TRBV11-2	TRBJ2-7	CASSLVGDGSYEQYF
TRBV5-1	TRBJ2-5	CASSLWAVREGETQYF
TRBV7-9	TRBJ2-1	CASSALGLAGVHEQFF
TRBV28	TRBJ2-3	CASLLAGTRTDTQYF
TRBV7-2	TRBJ2-7	CASSLGYASYEQYF
TRBV4-1	TRBJ2-2	CASSQVAGSNTGELFF
TRBV2	TRBJ2-3	CASSGAGGTDTQYF
TRBV7-2	TRBJ1-1	CASSLAVALSMNTEAFF
TRBV4-3	TRBJ2-2	CASSLLAGLGFGELFF
TRBV2	TRBJ2-6	CASSRSSGANVLTF
TRBV5-4	TRBJ2-3	CASGGRRGADTDTQYF
TRBV5-1	TRBJ2-1	CASSPSHPGAGRNEQFF
TRBV9	TRBJ2-3	CASSVAGFTDTQYF
TRBV4-3	TRBJ2-4	CASSQDPVRGAKNIQYF
TRBV5-5	TRBJ2-2	CASSSTGLAVPNTGELFF
TRBV2	TRBJ2-7	CASSDRAEQYF
TRBV4-3	TRBJ1-5	CASSQDPQNNQPQHF
TRBV7-7	TRBJ2-5	CASSLGDLRETQYF
TRBV5-4	TRBJ2-7	CTSSRDYSSYEQYF
TRBV5-1	TRBJ2-1	CASRTPGTGGKDEQFF
TRBV4-2	TRBJ2-3	CASSQDNPTSGTSDTQYF
TRBV6-1	TRBJ1-3	CASSAGFSGNTIYF
TRBV18	TRBJ1-6	CASSPTGQAYNSPLHF
TRBV28	TRBJ1-5	CASSPPQGVNQPQHF
TRBV5-1	TRBJ1-2	CASSLQNNYGYTF
TRBV4-3	TRBJ2-3	CASSLLAGGPSAQYF
TRBV4-2	TRBJ2-3	CASSQAADYTDTQYF
TRBV28	TRBJ2-7	CASSFGTGPYEQYF
TRBV7-9	TRBJ1-4	CASSLGGGHEKLFF
TRBV6-5	TRBJ2-1	CASGGASSSYNEQFF
TRBV10-1	TRBJ2-1	CASSESQRGAPEQFF
TRBV9	TRBJ2-7	CASSPLVGSGVDEQYF
TRBV4-2	TRBJ2-7	CASSQEPRGGNYEQYF
TRBV28	TRBJ1-5	CASGRSVQPQHF
TRBV4-1	TRBJ1-2	CASSQDGQGLYGYTF
TRBV7-9	TRBJ1-3	CASFFGGSGNTIYF
TRBV7-9	TRBJ1-2	CASSLAGTANYGYTF
TRBV18	TRBJ2-7	CASSAGQGAWYEQYF
TRBV11-3	TRBJ2-1	CASSLGTSGIFEQFF
TRBV7-6	TRBJ2-2	CASSLARGPNTGELFF